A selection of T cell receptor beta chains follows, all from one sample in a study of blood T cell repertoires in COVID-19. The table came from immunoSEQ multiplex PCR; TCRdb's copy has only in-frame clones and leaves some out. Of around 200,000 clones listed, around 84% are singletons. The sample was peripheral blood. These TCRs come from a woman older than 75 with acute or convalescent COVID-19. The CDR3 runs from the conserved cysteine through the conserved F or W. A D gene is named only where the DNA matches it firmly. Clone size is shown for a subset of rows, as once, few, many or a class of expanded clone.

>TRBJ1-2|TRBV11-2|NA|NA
CASSPGRGPYGYTF
TGTGCCAGCAGCCCAGGCCGGGGTCCCTATGGCTACACCTTC
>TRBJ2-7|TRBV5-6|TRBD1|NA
CASSLGQGAYEQYF
TGTGCCAGCAGCTTGGGACAGGGGGCTTACGAGCAGTACTTC
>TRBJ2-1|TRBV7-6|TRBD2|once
CASSPRAGRYNEQFF
TGTGCCAGCAGCCCCAGAGCGGGACGATACAATGAGCAGTTCTTC
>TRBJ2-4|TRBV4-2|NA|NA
CASSKRSGHGILAKNIQYF
TGTGCCAGCAGCAAGAGGTCAGGGCATGGGATTCTAGCCAAAAACATTCAGTACTTC
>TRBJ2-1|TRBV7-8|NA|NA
CASRLQLANEQFF
TGTGCCAGCAGACTTCAACTAGCAAATGAGCAGTTCTTC
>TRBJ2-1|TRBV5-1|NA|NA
CASFTRTSDAYNEQFF
TGCGCCAGCTTCACGAGGACTTCGGACGCATACAATGAGCAGTTCTTC
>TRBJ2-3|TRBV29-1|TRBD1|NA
CSVMTGAGWDTQYF
TGCAGCGTAATGACAGGGGCAGGTTGGGATACGCAGTATTTT
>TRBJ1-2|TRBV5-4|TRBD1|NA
CASSLNIGTVNGGYTF
TGTGCCAGCAGTCTAAATATCGGGACAGTTAATGGGGGCTACACCTTC
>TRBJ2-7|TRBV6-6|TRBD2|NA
CASSKPISGSLNEQYF
TGTGCCAGCAGTAAACCGATTAGCGGGAGTTTAAACGAGCAGTACTTC
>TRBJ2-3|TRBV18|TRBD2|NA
CASSPTLAVPTDTQYF
TGTGCCAGCTCACCAACTCTAGCGGTGCCCACAGATACGCAGTATTTT
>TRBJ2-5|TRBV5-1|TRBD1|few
CASSLGTGVETQYF
TGCGCCAGCAGCTTGGGGACAGGGGTAGAGACCCAGTACTTC
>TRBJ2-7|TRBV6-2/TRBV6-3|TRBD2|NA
CASSPGLAGIYEQYF
TGTGCCAGCAGCCCGGGACTAGCGGGAATCTACGAGCAGTACTTC
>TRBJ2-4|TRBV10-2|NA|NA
CASREDSEKNIQYF
TGCGCCAGCAGAGAGGACTCAGAGAAAAACATTCAGTACTTC
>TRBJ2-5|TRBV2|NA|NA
CASSEAAGQETQYF
TGTGCCAGCAGTGAAGCGGCAGGTCAAGAGACCCAGTACTTC
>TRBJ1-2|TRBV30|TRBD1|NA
CAWNRAGGANYGYTF
TGTGCCTGGAATCGGGCAGGGGGAGCTAACTATGGCTACACCTTC
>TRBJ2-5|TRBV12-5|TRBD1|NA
CASGLVRGDRAQETQYF
TGTGCTAGTGGTTTGGTACGGGGGGACAGGGCACAAGAGACCCAGTACTTC
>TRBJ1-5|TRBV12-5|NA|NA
CASGLEYMRDSPRRQPQHF
TGTGCTAGTGGTTTGGAGTACATGAGAGACAGCCCGCGGAGACAGCCCCAGCATTTT
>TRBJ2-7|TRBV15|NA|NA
CATSSISRAYEQYF
TGTGCCACCAGCAGCATCTCGAGGGCATACGAGCAGTACTTC
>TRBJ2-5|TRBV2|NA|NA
CASSLETQYF
TGTGCCAGCAGTCTAGAGACCCAGTACTTC
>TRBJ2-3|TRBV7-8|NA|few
CASSLAGAAGTQYF
TGTGCCAGCAGCTTAGCGGGGGCCGCAGGCACGCAGTATTTT
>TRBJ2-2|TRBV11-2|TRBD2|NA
CASSLRTSGISGELFF
TGTGCCAGCAGCTTACGTACTAGCGGGATCTCCGGGGAGCTGTTTTTT
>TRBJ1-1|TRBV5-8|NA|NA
CASTLHRRNTEAFF
TGTGCCAGCACCCTACACAGGCGAAACACTGAAGCTTTCTTT
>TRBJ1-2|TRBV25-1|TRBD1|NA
CASSGGWGQAYGYTF
TGTGCCAGCAGTGGGGGTTGGGGACAGGCCTATGGCTACACCTTC
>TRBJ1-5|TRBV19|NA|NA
CASSNFPQPQHF
TGTGCCAGTAGTAACTTCCCCCAGCCCCAGCATTTT
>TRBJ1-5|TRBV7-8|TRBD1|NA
CASSPPPGQGNQPQHF
TGTGCCAGCAGCCCCCCTCCGGGACAGGGCAATCAGCCCCAGCATTTT
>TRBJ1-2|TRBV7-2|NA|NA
CASSLGLAGTPYGYTF
TGTGCCAGCAGCTTAGGACTCGCCGGGACACCTTATGGCTACACCTTC
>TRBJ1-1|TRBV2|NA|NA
CASSRDTSEAFF
TGTGCCAGCAGTAGGGACACTTCAGAAGCTTTCTTT
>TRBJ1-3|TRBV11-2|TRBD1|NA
CASSSRTGLNTIYF
TGTGCCAGCAGCTCACGGACAGGCCTGAACACCATATATTTT
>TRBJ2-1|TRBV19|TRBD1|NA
CASSPGDRGKNEQFF
TGTGCCAGTAGCCCTGGGGACAGGGGCAAAAATGAGCAGTTCTTC
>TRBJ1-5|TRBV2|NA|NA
CASSESGQGNQPQHF
TGTGCCAGCAGTGAAAGCGGGCAGGGAAATCAGCCCCAGCATTTT
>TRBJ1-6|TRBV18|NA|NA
CASSPRQGRRDSPLHF
TGTGCCAGCTCACCAAGGCAAGGGAGGAGGGATTCACCCCTCCACTTT
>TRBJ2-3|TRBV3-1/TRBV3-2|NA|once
CASKGFEPEEGDTQYF
TGTGCCAGCAAAGGGTTCGAGCCAGAGGAGGGAGATACGCAGTATTTT
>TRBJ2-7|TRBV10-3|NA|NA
CAISTESSYEQYF
TGTGCCATATCGACAGAGAGCTCCTACGAGCAGTACTTC
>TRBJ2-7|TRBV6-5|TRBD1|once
CASRTGYYEQYF
TGTGCCAGCAGGACAGGGTACTACGAGCAGTACTTC
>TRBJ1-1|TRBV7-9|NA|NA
CASSEQGWNTEAFF
TGTGCCAGCAGCGAGCAGGGGTGGAACACTGAAGCTTTCTTT
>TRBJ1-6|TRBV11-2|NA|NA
CASSLLPNNSPLHF
TGTGCCAGCAGCTTACTACCGAATAATTCACCCCTCCACTTT
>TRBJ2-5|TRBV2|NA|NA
CASSRTFETQYF
TGTGCCAGCAGCAGGACTTTTGAGACCCAGTACTTC
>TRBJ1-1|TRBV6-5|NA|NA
CASRGGNTEAFF
TGTGCCAGCAGGGGGGGGAACACTGAAGCTTTCTTT
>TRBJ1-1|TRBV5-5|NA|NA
CASSPGLVNTEAFF
TGTGCCAGCAGCCCGGGACTGGTAAACACTGAAGCTTTCTTT
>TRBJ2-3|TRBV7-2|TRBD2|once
CASSLEGTSGSNTQYF
TGTGCCAGCAGCTTAGAAGGGACTAGCGGGAGCAACACGCAGTATTTT
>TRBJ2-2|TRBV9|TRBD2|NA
CASSMDGGGYGELFF
TGTGCCAGCAGCATGGACGGGGGAGGGTACGGGGAGCTGTTTTTT
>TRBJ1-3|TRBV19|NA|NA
CASSIAGSLAGNTIYF
TGTGCCAGTAGCATCGCAGGGTCATTGGCGGGAAACACCATATATTTT
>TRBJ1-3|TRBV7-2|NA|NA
CASTPTGLSGNTIYF
TGTGCCAGCACCCCGACCGGGTTATCTGGAAACACCATATATTTT
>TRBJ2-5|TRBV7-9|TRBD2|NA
CASSFGTSGQETQYF
TGTGCCAGCAGCTTTGGCACTAGCGGACAAGAGACCCAGTACTTC
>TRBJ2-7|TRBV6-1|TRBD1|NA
CASSERVRGNEQYF
TGTGCCAGCAGTGAAAGGGTCAGGGGGAACGAGCAGTACTTC
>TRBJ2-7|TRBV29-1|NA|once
CSVRGTYEQYF
TGCAGCGTTAGGGGGACCTACGAGCAGTACTTC
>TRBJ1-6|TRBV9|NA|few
CASSNSGNSPLHF
TGTGCCAGCAGCAACTCGGGGAATTCACCCCTCCACTTT
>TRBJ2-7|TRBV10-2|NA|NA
CASSEWTGVDEQYF
TGCGCCAGCAGTGAATGGACGGGAGTGGACGAGCAGTACTTC
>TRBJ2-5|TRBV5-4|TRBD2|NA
CASSREPGLAGGGETQYF
TGTGCCAGCAGCCGGGAGCCGGGACTAGCGGGAGGAGGGGAGACCCAGTACTTC
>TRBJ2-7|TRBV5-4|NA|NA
CASSLRGSEQYF
TGTGCCAGCAGCCTCAGGGGATCCGAGCAGTACTTC
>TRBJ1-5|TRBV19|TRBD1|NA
CASRVRTGDNQPQHF
TGTGCCAGTAGAGTTCGGACAGGGGACAATCAGCCCCAGCATTTT